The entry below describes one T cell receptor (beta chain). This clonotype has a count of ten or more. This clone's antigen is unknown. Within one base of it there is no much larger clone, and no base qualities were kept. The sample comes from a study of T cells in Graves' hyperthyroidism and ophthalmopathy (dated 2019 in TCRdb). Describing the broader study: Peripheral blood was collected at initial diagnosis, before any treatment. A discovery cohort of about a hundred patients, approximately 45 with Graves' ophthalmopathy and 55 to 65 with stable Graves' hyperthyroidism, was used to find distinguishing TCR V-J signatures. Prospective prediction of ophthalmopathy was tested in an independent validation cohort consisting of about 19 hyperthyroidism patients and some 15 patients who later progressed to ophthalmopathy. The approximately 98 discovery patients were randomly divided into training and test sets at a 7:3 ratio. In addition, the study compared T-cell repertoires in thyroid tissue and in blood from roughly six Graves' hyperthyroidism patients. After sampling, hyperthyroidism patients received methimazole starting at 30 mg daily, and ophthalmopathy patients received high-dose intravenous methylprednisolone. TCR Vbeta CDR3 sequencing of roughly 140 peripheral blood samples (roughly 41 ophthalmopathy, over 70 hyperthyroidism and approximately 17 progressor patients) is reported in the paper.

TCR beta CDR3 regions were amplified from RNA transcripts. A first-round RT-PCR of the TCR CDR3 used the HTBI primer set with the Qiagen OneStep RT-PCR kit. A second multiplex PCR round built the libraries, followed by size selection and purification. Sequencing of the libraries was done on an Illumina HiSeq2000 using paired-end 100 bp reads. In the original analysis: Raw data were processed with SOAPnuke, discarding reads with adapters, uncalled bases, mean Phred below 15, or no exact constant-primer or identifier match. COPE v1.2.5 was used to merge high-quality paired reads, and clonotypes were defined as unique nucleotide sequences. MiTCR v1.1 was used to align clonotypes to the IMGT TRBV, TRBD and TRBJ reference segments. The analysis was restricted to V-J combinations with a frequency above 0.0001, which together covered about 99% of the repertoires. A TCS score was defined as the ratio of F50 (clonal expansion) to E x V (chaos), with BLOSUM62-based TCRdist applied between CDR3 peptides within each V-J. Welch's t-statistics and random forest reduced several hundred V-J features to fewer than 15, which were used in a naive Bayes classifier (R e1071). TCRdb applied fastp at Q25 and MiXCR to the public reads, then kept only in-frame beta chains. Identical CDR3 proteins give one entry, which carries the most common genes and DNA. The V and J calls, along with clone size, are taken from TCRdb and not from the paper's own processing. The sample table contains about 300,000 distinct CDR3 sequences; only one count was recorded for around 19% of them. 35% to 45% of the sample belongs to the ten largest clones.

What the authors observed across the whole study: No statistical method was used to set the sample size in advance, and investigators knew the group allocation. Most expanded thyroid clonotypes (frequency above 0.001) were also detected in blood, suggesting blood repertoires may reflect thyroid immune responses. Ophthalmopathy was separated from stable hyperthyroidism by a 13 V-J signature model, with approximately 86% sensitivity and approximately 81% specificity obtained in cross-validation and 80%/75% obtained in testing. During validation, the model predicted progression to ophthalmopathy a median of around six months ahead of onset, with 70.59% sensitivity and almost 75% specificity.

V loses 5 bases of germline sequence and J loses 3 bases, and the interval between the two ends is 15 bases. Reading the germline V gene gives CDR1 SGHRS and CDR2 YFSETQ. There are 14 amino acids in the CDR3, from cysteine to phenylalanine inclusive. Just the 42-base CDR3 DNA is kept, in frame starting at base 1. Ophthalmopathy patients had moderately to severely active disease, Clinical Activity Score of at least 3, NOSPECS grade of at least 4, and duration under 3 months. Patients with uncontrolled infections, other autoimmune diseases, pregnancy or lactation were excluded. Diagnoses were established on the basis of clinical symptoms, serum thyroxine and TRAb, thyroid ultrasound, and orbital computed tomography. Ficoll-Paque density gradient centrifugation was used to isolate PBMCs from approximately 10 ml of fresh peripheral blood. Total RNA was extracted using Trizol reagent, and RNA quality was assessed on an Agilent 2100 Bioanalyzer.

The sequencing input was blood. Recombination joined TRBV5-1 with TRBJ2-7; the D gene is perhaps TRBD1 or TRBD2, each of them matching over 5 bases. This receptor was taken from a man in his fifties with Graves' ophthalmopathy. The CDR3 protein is CASRLGTEYYEQYF. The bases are TGCGCCAGCAGACTCGGGACGGAATACTACGAGCAGTACTTC.